This TCR beta chain derives from a study of read filtering for tumor transcriptome and immune sequencing. Study information: DNase treatment preceded whole-transcriptome library preparation. Study conclusions and caveats: The CD138-negative fraction was mixed bone marrow immune cells, not pure T cells. RNA-seq captured clonotypes less deeply and reliably than IR-seq. Dropping single-read clonotypes raised IR-seq and RNA-seq shared-clonotype correlation.

This library used 300 to 500 ng RNA and molecular barcoded adaptors spanning alpha/delta and beta/gamma chains. In TCRdb, the reads were re-called with MiXCR into one record per CDR3 protein. The sample consists of 85,000 to 100,000 distinct CDR3 sequences, about 22% of them appearing once. This clonotype was picked up many times. Its antigen is still unknown. Deletions cut 1 base from V and 3 bases from J, with 7 bases between. This CDR3 is 13 amino acids long. CDR1 is SGHKS and CDR2 is YYEKEE in the germline V gene (reference sequence). The sequencing input was a population of CD138-negative cells sorted from bone marrow. J is TRBJ1-1 and V is TRBV5-5; D is undetermined. This sequence originates from a donor older than 35 with multiple myeloma. Written as DNA, the CDR3 is TGTGCCAGCAGCTTGATCGGAGACACTGAAGCTTTCTTT. Protein product: CASSLIGDTEAFF.